The 10 T cell receptor beta chains listed next were all sequenced from one sample in a study of human T cells and chemical hapten exposure. Time point denoted: pre-sensitization, week 0. Treatment in this sample: therapeutic diphenylcyclopropenone sensitization with weekly scalp DPC. TCRdb re-analysed the RACE reads in MiXCR, keeping a single row per CDR3 protein. This table holds 280,000 or so distinct CDR3 sequences, roughly 7.7% found once. The source material was whole blood, sampled in connection with sensitization to the hapten diphenylcyclopropenone (DPC). The receptors stem from a man aged 18 to 29 with alopecia areata. Some clones in this sample may be carry-over from other donors' samples.

The chain uses TRBV5-5 and TRBJ2-7; D is unresolved. Per germline, CDR1 SGHKS and CDR2 YYEKEE (reference sequence). CDR3 length equals 16 residues. The V gene lost 4 bases and the J gene lost 1 base, with 18 bases spanning the gap. The CDR3 DNA sequence: TGTGCCAGCAGCCCCGTACGGGCTTTACTTTCCTACGAGCAGTACGTC. As protein: CASSPVRALLSYEQYV.

The genes are TRBV11-2 and TRBJ1-3; D call uncertain. Germline V CDR1 and CDR2: SGHAT, FQNNGV. The CDR3 sequence is 12 residues long. With 4 bases removed from V and 6 bases from J, the gap between germline ends came to 7 bases. The CDR3, as DNA: TGTGCCAGCAGCTCCCGACCAAACACCATATATTTT. This gives the protein CASSSRPNTIYF.

This clonotype was recorded a few times. This chain joins TRBV29-1 and TRBJ2-3; D ambiguous. CDR1 and CDR2 (germline): SQVTM, ANQGSEA. The CDR3 spans 12 residues. V lost 6 bases, J lost 2 bases, and 9 bases lay in between. CDR3 protein: CSVRTATDTQYF. DNA of the CDR3: TGCAGCGTCCGGACGGCCACAGATACGCAGTATTTT.

Only a few counts were recorded for this clonotype. The CDR3 DNA follows: TGTGCCACCAGTGATCCCTCTAACTATGGCTACACCTTC. This gives the protein CATSDPSNYGYTF. This rearrangement joins TRBV24-1 to TRBJ1-2; D is undetermined. Germline V gene sequence: CDR1 KGHDR, CDR2 SFDVKD. This CDR3 spans 13 amino acids. V was shortened by 3 bases and J by 0 bases, with 4 bases between the two germline ends.

This clonotype was seen more than once but under ten times. V usage is TRBV10-2 and J usage is TRBJ2-7; TRBD2 is a possible D gene (5 bases). V lost 6 bases to trimming and J lost 6 bases, with 12 bases between them. CDR3 size: 12 residues. Germline lookup yields CDR1 WSHSY and CDR2 SAAADI. DNA for the CDR3: TGCGCCAGCAGGAGGGCCTCCGGCGAGCAGTACGTC. Its translation: CASRRASGEQYV.

V usage is TRBV4-1 and J usage is TRBJ1-1; D might be TRBD1 (6 bases). The CDR3 totals 12 residues. From germline, CDR1 is MGHRA and CDR2 YSYEKL. V lost 3 bases, J lost 9 bases, and 11 bases lay in between. The CDR3 reads CASSHPQGKAFF. The CDR3 DNA reads TGCGCCAGCAGCCACCCCCAGGGGAAAGCTTTCTTT.

This clonotype appeared a few times. The gene calls are TRBV7-2 and TRBJ1-2; no reliable D call. The V and J ends lost 5 bases and 1 base respectively, with 8 bases between them. The CDR3 is 13 residues long. Germline CDR1 and CDR2: SGHTA and FQGNSA. CDR3 residues: CASSPDFNYGYTF. The CDR3 DNA is TGTGCCAGCAGCCCAGACTTTAACTATGGCTACACCTTC.

CDR3 bases: TGTGCCAGCAGCTTAGTTACAGTTTACCAAGAGACCCAGTACTTC. Its protein is CASSLVTVYQETQYF. The gene calls are TRBV7-9 and TRBJ2-5; unclear D gene. CDR3 size: 15 residues. Trimming shortened V by 1 base and J by 0 bases, and 9 bases separated the two germline ends. In germline, CDR1 is SEHNR, CDR2 FQNEAQ (reference sequence). The whole variable domain, remainder taken from reference TRBV7-9 and TRBJ2-5, is DTGVSQNPRHKITKRGQNVTFRCDPISEHNRLYWYRQTLGQGPEFLTYFQNEAQLEKSRLLSDRFSAERPKGSFSTLEIQRTEQGDSAMYLCASSLVTVYQETQYFGPGTRLLVL.

This clonotype has only a few counts. The genes are TRBV3-1 and TRBJ2-7; D is possibly TRBD1 (5 bases). V was clipped by 5 bases and J by 3 bases, with 11 bases between them. The CDR3 is 13 amino acids. Germline V lookup: CDR1 LGHDT, CDR2 YNNKEL (reference sequence). CDR3 DNA: TGTGCCAGCAGCAGGGCAGGGAACTACGAGCAGTACGTC. Translation: CASSRAGNYEQYV.

V usage is TRBV12-3 or TRBV12-4 and J usage is TRBJ2-3; 12 bases line up with TRBD2. Unmatched junction bases numbered 6, after V lost 5 bases and J lost 0 bases. The CDR3 sequence is 17 residues long. CDR3 DNA: TGTGCCAGCAGTGTGACTAGCGGGGGATCTAGCACAGATACGCAGTATTTT. As protein: CASSVTSGGSSTDTQYF.